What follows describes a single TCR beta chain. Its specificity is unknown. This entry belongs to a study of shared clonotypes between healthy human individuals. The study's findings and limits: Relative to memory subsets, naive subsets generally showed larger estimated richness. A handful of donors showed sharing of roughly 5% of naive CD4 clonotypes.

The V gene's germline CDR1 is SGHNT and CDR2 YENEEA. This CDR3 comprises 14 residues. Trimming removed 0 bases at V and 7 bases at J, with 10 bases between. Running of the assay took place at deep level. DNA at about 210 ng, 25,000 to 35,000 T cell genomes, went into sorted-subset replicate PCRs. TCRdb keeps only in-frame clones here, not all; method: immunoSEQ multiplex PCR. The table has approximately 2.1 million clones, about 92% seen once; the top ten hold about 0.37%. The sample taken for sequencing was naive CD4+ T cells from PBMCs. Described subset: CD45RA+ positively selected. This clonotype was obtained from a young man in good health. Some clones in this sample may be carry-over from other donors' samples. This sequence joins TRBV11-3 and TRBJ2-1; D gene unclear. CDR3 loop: CASSLESSPNEQFF. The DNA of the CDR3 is TGTGCCAGCAGCTTAGAGTCCAGTCCGAATGAGCAGTTCTTC. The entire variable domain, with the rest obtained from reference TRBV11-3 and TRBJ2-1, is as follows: EAGVVQSPRYKIIEKKQPVAFWCNPISGHNTLYWYLQNLGQGPELLIRYENEEAVDDSQLPKDRFSAERLKGVDSTLKIQPAELGDSAVYLCASSLESSPNEQFFGPGTRLTVL.